The 24 T cell receptor beta chains below come from one sample, sequenced in a study of T cell changes during pregnancy in multiple sclerosis. Here immunoSEQ multiplex PCR was the method, and the copy in TCRdb shows in-frame clones only, minus some. The data contain about 26,000 clones, 80% to 90% of them singletons. The material sequenced was CD8+ T cells from peripheral blood mononuclear cells, taken in the second trimester of pregnancy. The receptors were sampled from a female donor with multiple sclerosis, enrolled in a pregnancy study.

This chain connects TRBV6-6 to TRBJ2-3; D is perhaps TRBD1 (6 bases). Between the trimmed V and J ends, which lost 5 bases and 1 base, there was a span of 10 bases. The germline CDR1 and CDR2 sequences are MNHNY and SVGAGI (reference sequence). This CDR3 region has 14 residues. The CDR3 DNA reads as TGTGCCAGCAGTAGACAGGTTCGCACAGATACGCAGTATTTT. It codes for CASSRQVRTDTQYF.

The rearrangement links TRBV19 to TRBJ2-1, with 8 bases that match TRBD2. V trimming: 3 bases; J trimming: 0 bases; junction bases outside the gene matches: 7. CDR1 LNHDA and CDR2 SQIVND come from the germline V gene (reference sequence). The CDR3 runs to 17 residues. CDR3 sequence (DNA): TGTGCCAGTAGTATGGACAGCGGGGGTATCTCCTACAATGAGCAGTTCTTC. It translates to CASSMDSGGISYNEQFF.

V gene TRBV19 combines with J gene TRBJ2-7; tentative D call: TRBD1 (6 bases). V was trimmed by 3 bases and J by 3 bases, leaving 9 bases between them. CDR3 size: 13 residues. Germline lookup yields CDR1 LNHDA and CDR2 SQIVND (reference sequence). The DNA of the CDR3 is TGTGCCAGTAGTATGGGGGCTCACTACGAGCAGTACTTC. Its translation: CASSMGAHYEQYF.

CDR3 bases: TGTGCCAGCAGTCTTGGGGGCACTGGCACTGAAGCTTTCTTT. This gives the protein CASSLGGTGTEAFF. V is TRBV27 and J is TRBJ1-1; D is perhaps TRBD1 (6 bases). V lost 5 bases to trimming and J lost 4 bases, with 14 bases between them. The germline gives CDR1 MNHEY, CDR2 SMNVEV (reference sequence). The CDR3 is made up of 14 amino acids.

The chain employs TRBV7-9 and TRBJ2-5; D may be TRBD2 (6 bases). This CDR3 region has 11 residues. Germline values: CDR1 SEHNR, CDR2 FQNEAQ (reference sequence). CDR3 protein: CASEGLETQYF. In DNA, the CDR3 is TGTGCTTCGGAGGGGCTGGAGACCCAGTACTTC.

The chain has TRBV4-3 and TRBJ2-7; 7 bases are shared with TRBD2. Trimming at V came to 1 base and at J to 4 bases, leaving 4 bases not matched to a gene. The CDR3 is made up of 14 amino acids. Germline CDR1 reads LGHNA; CDR2 reads YSLEER. CDR3 amino acids: CASSQGEGRYEQYF. The CDR3 DNA is TGCGCCAGCAGCCAAGGGGAGGGCCGGTACGAGCAGTACTTC.

V gene TRBV6-4 combines with J gene TRBJ2-1; TRBD2 aligns across 14 bases. In germline, CDR1 is MRHNA, CDR2 SNTAGT. The CDR3 runs to 16 residues. The ends lost 3 bases at V and 4 bases at J; junction bases unmatched: 2. CDR3 residues: CASSETSGRGYNEQFF. The DNA for the CDR3 is TGTGCCAGCAGTGAGACTAGCGGGAGGGGTTACAATGAGCAGTTCTTC.

The gene calls are TRBV28 and TRBJ1-1; D gene unclear. Germline CDR1 MDHEN, CDR2 SYDVKM. V shed 7 bases and J shed 6 bases, with 9 bases lying between them. The CDR3 contains 11 residues. The CDR3 region is CASKSVAEAFF. CDR3 nucleotides: TGTGCCAGCAAGTCAGTTGCTGAAGCTTTCTTT.

The chain carries TRBV6-5 and TRBJ2-1; D perhaps matches TRBD1 (6 bases). CDR1 and CDR2 from the germline V gene are MNHEY and SVGAGI. Trimming stripped 2 bases from V and 6 bases from J, with 14 bases between. This CDR3 comprises 15 residues. The chain's CDR3 is CASSYGTPEVNEQFF. The CDR3 region has the DNA TGTGCCAGCAGTTACGGGACACCGGAGGTCAATGAGCAGTTCTTC.

The chain combines TRBV29-1 with TRBJ2-1, with 8 bases identical to TRBD1. CDR3 size: 13 residues. CDR1 and CDR2 from the germline V gene are SQVTM and ANQGSEA. Unmatched junction bases numbered 4, after V lost 8 bases and J lost 1 base. Here the CDR3 reads CSNWDRSYNEQFF. CDR3 DNA sequence: TGCAGCAACTGGGACAGGTCCTACAATGAGCAGTTCTTC.

A single count supports this clone. V is TRBV7-3 and J is TRBJ2-7, with 9 bases lining up with TRBD1. The junction had 6 bases not matched to a gene; V was cut back by 2 bases and J by 1 base. The CDR3 runs to 16 residues. The germline gives CDR1 SGHTA, CDR2 FQGTGA. CDR3 sequence reads: CASSLDGTGTSYEQYF. The CDR3 nucleotides are TGTGCCAGCAGCTTAGACGGGACAGGGACTTCCTACGAGCAGTACTTC.

The chain joins TRBV7-8 to TRBJ2-7, with 9 bases that match TRBD2. Unmatched junction bases numbered 3, after V lost 4 bases and J lost 2 bases. The CDR3 runs to 14 residues. The germline V gene has CDR1 SGHVS and CDR2 FQNEAQ. The DNA for the CDR3 is TGTGCCAGCAGCTGGGTAGCGGGAGCCTACGAGCAGTACTTC. This encodes CASSWVAGAYEQYF.

This rearrangement joins TRBV7-9 to TRBJ1-5; no definite D call. The V gene's germline CDR1 is SEHNR and CDR2 FQNEAQ (reference sequence). The V and J ends lost 5 bases and 5 bases respectively, with 16 bases between them. CDR3 length: 15 residues. In DNA, the CDR3 is TGTGCCAGCAGCCCAGTGGGAGGCCCAGATCAGCCCCAGCATTTT. Its protein is CASSPVGGPDQPQHF.

The V call is TRBV2, the J call TRBJ2-1; the match to TRBD2 covers 11 bases. The germline gives CDR1 SNHLY, CDR2 FYNNEI. Trimming at V came to 6 bases and at J to 7 bases, leaving 14 bases not matched to a gene. The CDR3 length is 17 residues. As DNA, the CDR3 is TGTGCCAGCAGAACCTCCAAGATAGCGGGAGGGGGGAATGAGCAGTTCTTC. The encoded protein is CASRTSKIAGGGNEQFF. Drawing the rest from reference TRBV2 and TRBJ2-1, the complete variable domain is EPEVTQTPSHQVTQMGQEVILRCVPISNHLYFYWYRQILGQKVEFLVSFYNNEISEKSEIFDDQFSVERPDGSNFTLKIRSTKLEDSAMYFCASRTSKIAGGGNEQFFGPGTRLTVL.

In its sample, this clone was seen once. This rearrangement joins TRBV6-5 to TRBJ1-3; D possibly corresponds to TRBD1 (6 bases). CDR3 size: 15 residues. V was cut by 8 bases and J by 2 bases, with 16 bases left in between. The germline CDR1 and CDR2 sequences are MNHEY and SVGAGI. The CDR3 sequence is CASVPNRAPGNTIYF. The CDR3 region has the DNA TGTGCCAGCGTTCCGAACAGGGCTCCTGGAAACACCATATATTTT.

The V gene is TRBV5-4, the J gene TRBJ2-7; TRBD2 aligns across 8 bases. CDR1 is SGHNT, CDR2 YYREEE, per germline (reference sequence). The CDR3 sequence is 16 residues long. Trimming cost V 3 bases and J 5 bases; bases outside gene matches: 13. The CDR3 DNA follows: TGTGCCAGCAGCTCCCTGGGTAGCGGGATTATCGACGAGCAGTACTTC. Protein product: CASSSLGSGIIDEQYF.

This rearrangement joins TRBV27 to TRBJ2-7, with 12 bases that match TRBD2. Germline assignment: CDR1 MNHEY and CDR2 SMNVEV (reference sequence). The CDR3 loop spans 17 amino acids. V gave up 5 bases and J gave up 2 bases; unmatched junction bases: 10. CDR3 region: CASSPQPGLAGTYEQYF. For the CDR3, the DNA is TGTGCCAGCAGTCCCCAACCCGGACTAGCGGGAACCTACGAGCAGTACTTC.

The rearrangement uses TRBV11-2 and TRBJ2-2; 10 bases map to TRBD1. This CDR3 is built from 18 residues. Per germline, CDR1 SGHAT and CDR2 FQNNGV. The V and J ends lost 6 bases and 6 bases, in that order; junction bases with no gene match: 16. The CDR3 nucleotides are TGTGCCAGCAGTCGACAGGGGGCCGCGGGGAGGCGGTCCGGGGAGCTGTTTTTT. Residues: CASSRQGAAGRRSGELFF.

V is TRBV7-2 and J is TRBJ2-5; possibly TRBD2 for D (6 bases). V dropped 3 bases and J dropped 4 bases, with 9 bases sitting between them. The V gene's germline CDR1 is SGHTA and CDR2 FQGNSA. The CDR3 runs 13 residues. The DNA of the CDR3 is TGTGCCAGCAGCTTGGAGGGTATAGAGACCCAGTACTTC. Amino acids: CASSLEGIETQYF. Together with reference TRBV7-2 and TRBJ2-5, the CDR3 gives the full variable domain: GAGVSQSPSNKVTEKGKDVELRCDPISGHTALYWYRQSLGQGLEFLIYFQGNSAPDKSGLPSDRFSAERTGGSVSTLTIQRTQQEDSAVYLCASSLEGIETQYFGPGTRLLVL.

The chain joins TRBV13 to TRBJ2-7; possibly TRBD2 for D (6 bases). CDR3 size: 15 residues. Per germline, CDR1 PRHDT and CDR2 FYEKMQ (reference sequence). The V gene lost 5 bases and the J gene lost 2 bases, with 16 bases spanning the gap. This chain's CDR3 is CASSPGDSGAYEQYF. The CDR3 region has the DNA TGTGCCAGCAGCCCGGGGGACTCAGGCGCCTACGAGCAGTACTTC.

Here the CDR3 reads CASSLSGQGRTEAFF. For the CDR3, the DNA is TGTGCCAGCAGTTTGTCCGGACAGGGTCGGACTGAAGCTTTCTTT. The V call is TRBV28, the J call TRBJ1-1; the match to TRBD1 covers 8 bases. Germline CDR1 is MDHEN and CDR2 is SYDVKM. V lost 3 bases, J lost 5 bases, and 8 bases stayed unmatched. The CDR3 runs to 15 residues.

The chain uses TRBV4-3 and TRBJ2-1, with 10 bases fitting TRBD2. This CDR3 spans 18 amino acids. V lost 0 bases, J lost 8 bases, and 13 bases stayed unmatched. Per the germline V gene, CDR1 is LGHNA and CDR2 is YSLEER. CDR3: CASSQELVLAGAGDEQFF. The CDR3 DNA follows: TGCGCCAGCAGCCAAGAACTCGTCCTAGCGGGAGCGGGCGATGAGCAGTTCTTC.

The V and J genes are TRBV7-8 and TRBJ2-2; 9 nucleotides agree with TRBD1. Per germline, CDR1 SGHVS and CDR2 FQNEAQ. The CDR3 runs to 15 residues. V was clipped by 3 bases and J by 4 bases; unmatched bases: 3. CDR3 in DNA: TGTGCCAGCAGCTTGGGGACAGGGAGCACCGGGGAGCTGTTTTTT. Translation: CASSLGTGSTGELFF. Variable domain in full (rest from reference TRBV7-8 and TRBJ2-2): GAGVSQSPRYKVAKRGQDVALRCDPISGHVSLFWYQQALGQGPEFLTYFQNEAQLDKSGLPSDRFFAERPEGSVSTLKIQRTQQEDSAVYLCASSLGTGSTGELFFGEGSRLTVL.

This sequence joins TRBV7-9 and TRBJ2-1, with D perhaps TRBD1 (5 bases). Per the germline V gene, CDR1 is SEHNR and CDR2 is FQNEAQ (reference sequence). There are 15 residues in the CDR3. V was shortened by 6 bases and J by 0 bases, with 12 bases between the two germline ends. As DNA, the CDR3 is TGTGCCAGCAGACCTGGACACGGCTCCTACAATGAGCAGTTCTTC. The encoded protein is CASRPGHGSYNEQFF. The variable domain in full, with the rest retrieved from reference TRBV7-9 and TRBJ2-1, is DTGVSQNPRHKITKRGQNVTFRCDPISEHNRLYWYRQTLGQGPEFLTYFQNEAQLEKSRLLSDRFSAERPKGSFSTLEIQRTEQGDSAMYLCASRPGHGSYNEQFFGPGTRLTVL.